This is a list of T cell receptor beta chains from one sample in a study of technical replicates of blood from a few donors. Clones were sequenced by immunoSEQ multiplex PCR, and TCRdb holds only the in-frame ones, with some missing. The sample contains tens of thousands of clones, just under 95% of which appear only once. Sequences were obtained from T cells isolated from PBMCs. The origin of the receptors is a human donor in good health. Each CDR3 is given with its conserved first and last residue. The D gene is left open where the match is weak. Some rows have no size entry. The others give once, few or many, or a class for an expanded clone.

>TRBD1|TRBV30|-|TRBJ2-3
TGTGCCTGGAGGTCTTTAGGGGGCGCAGATACGCAGTATTTT
CAWRSLGGADTQYF
>TRBD1|TRBV28|-|TRBJ2-7
TGTGCCAGCAGTTTATGGGGGACAGCTAAGACCTACGAGCAGTACTTC
CASSLWGTAKTYEQYF
>-|TRBV29-1|-|TRBJ2-3
TGCAGCGTTGAAGGGACTTCTGGGGCAGATACGCAGTATTTT
CSVEGTSGADTQYF
>TRBD1|TRBV27|-|TRBJ1-5
TGTGCCAGCAGTTTATTGTGGCAGGGGGCTGGCAATCAGCCCCAGCATTTT
CASSLLWQGAGNQPQHF
>-|TRBV7-9|-|TRBJ1-4
TGTGCCAGCAGCTTAGTATGGGGAGGTGAAAAACTGTTTTTT
CASSLVWGGEKLFF
>TRBD1|TRBV6-1|-|TRBJ1-1
TGTGCCAGCGAGGTGTTAAGGGGGCTTGAAGCTTTCTTT
CASEVLRGLEAFF
>-|TRBV11-3|-|TRBJ2-2
TGTGCCAGCAGCTTCGACAGATCCACCGGGGAGCTGTTTTTT
CASSFDRSTGELFF
>-|TRBV30|-|TRBJ1-1
TGTGCCTGGAGCGTGCGGGGTTTTCCTGAAGCTTTCTTT
CAWSVRGFPEAFF
>-|TRBV7-9|once|TRBJ1-6
TGTGCCAGCAGCTCAGGGTGGAATTCACCCCTCCACTTT
CASSSGWNSPLHF
>-|TRBV15|-|TRBJ2-7
TGTGCCACCAGCAGAGATACAGGGACCTCCTACGAGCAGTACTTC
CATSRDTGTSYEQYF
>TRBD1|TRBV29-1|-|TRBJ2-1
TGCAGCGCCGCCGGCGACAGGGCTTACAATGAGCAGTTCTTC
CSAAGDRAYNEQFF
>-|TRBV19|-|TRBJ2-1
TGTGCCAGTAGTAGCGGGTGGACGGGAGAGCAGTTCTTC
CASSSGWTGEQFF
>-|TRBV7-9|-|TRBJ1-6
TGTGCCAGCACCTATACCTCAGATAGGGCAGGGAATTCACCCCTCCACTTT
CASTYTSDRAGNSPLHF
>TRBD2|TRBV9|-|TRBJ2-7
TGTGCCAGCAGCATAGGAGGCGGGGGGACCGTCTACGAGCAGTACTTC
CASSIGGGGTVYEQYF
>-|TRBV6-5|-|TRBJ2-7
TGTGCCACGACAGCCGGAAGCTCCTACGAGCAGTACTTC
CATTAGSSYEQYF
>TRBD2|TRBV12-5|-|TRBJ2-1
TGTGCTAGTGGTTTTCTAGCGGGAGGCGGCCACAATGAGCAGTTCTTC
CASGFLAGGGHNEQFF
>TRBD1|TRBV19|-|TRBJ1-1
TGTGCCAGTACCAGGACAGGGATTACTGAAGCTTTCTTT
CASTRTGITEAFF
>-|TRBV5-4|-|TRBJ2-2
TGTGCCAGCAGCTTGTGGGGGGGCGGTTCGGAGAACACCGGGGAGCTGTTTTTT
CASSLWGGGSENTGELFF
>TRBD1|TRBV5-1|-|TRBJ2-6
TGCGCCAGCAGAAGTGTGACTCAGACAGGGCTGGTTGGGGCCAACGTCCTGACTTTC
CASRSVTQTGLVGANVLTF
>-|TRBV6-1|-|TRBJ1-5
TGTGCCAGCAGTGAAGCGCGGTCGGGATTCAGACCCCAGCATTTT
CASSEARSGFRPQHF
>-|TRBV27|-|TRBJ2-7
TGTGCCAGCAGCCCACTACCACACCGGATCTCCTACGAGCAGTACTTC
CASSPLPHRISYEQYF
>TRBD1|TRBV7-9|-|TRBJ2-1
TGTGCCAGCAGCACGAAGGGGGCGCCCTACAATGAGCAGTTCTTC
CASSTKGAPYNEQFF
>TRBD2|TRBV15|-|TRBJ2-7
TGTGCCACCAGCGATACTAGCGGGGGAACCTACGAGCAGTACTTC
CATSDTSGGTYEQYF
>-|TRBV4-1|-|TRBJ1-4
TGCGCCAGCAGCCAAGTGACAGAGATAAATGAAAAACTGTTTTTT
CASSQVTEINEKLFF
>TRBD2|TRBV15|-|TRBJ2-1
TGTGCCACCAGCGCTTCTAGCGGGAGTGGGTACAATGAGCAGTTCTTC
CATSASSGSGYNEQFF
>-|TRBV18|-|TRBJ2-7
TGTGCCAGCTCACCACTAGATTCCTACGAGCAGTACTTC
CASSPLDSYEQYF
>-|TRBV16|-|TRBJ2-1
TGTGCCAGCAGCCAATATAAAGCCAATGAGCAGTTCTTC
CASSQYKANEQFF
>TRBD2|TRBV9|-|TRBJ2-5
TGTGCCAGCAGCAAAAGCGGGGGCCAAGAGACCCAGTACTTC
CASSKSGGQETQYF